This T cell receptor beta chain was observed in a study of STAT5B mutations in CD4+ large granular lymphocyte leukemia. Study-level points and caveats: 8/27 top patient clones versus 2/35 control clones were TRBV06-family. Patient CD4-sorted repertoires looked more clonal than healthy CD4+ repertoires, even without putative leukemic clones.

This was a survey-level run. In the original processing: Productive clonotypes were detectable down to 2.59 x 10-5 frequency. Data came from immunoSEQ multiplex PCR; TCRdb stores just in-frame clones and leaves some out. The V and J calls and the clone size are those of that table, but D and trimming were determined from the DNA. The sample carries nearly 20,000 clones, roughly 80% recorded once. The germline V and J ends were trimmed by 0 bases and 4 bases, with 3 bases remaining between them. The CDR3 totals 11 residues. The germline CDR1 and CDR2 sequences are SQVTM and ANQGSEA. This clone is a singleton in its sample. Antigen unknown.

This TCR was recovered from a human donor in good health. Material for sequencing was CD4+ T cells from blood buffy coats. The rearrangement uses TRBV29-1 and TRBJ1-2; no clear D. This CDR3 reads CSVEEGYGYTF. CDR3 bases: TGCAGCGTTGAAGAAGGCTATGGCTACACCTTC.